Presented here are 15 T cell receptor beta chains from one specimen sequenced in a study of Graves' ophthalmopathy and Graves' hyperthyroidism. The TCR beta CDR3 regions underwent amplification from RNA transcripts. HTBI-primed RT-PCR formed the first round, and a multiplex PCR formed the second. TCRdb used MiXCR to reprocess the multiplex PCR reads, holding one entry per CDR3 protein. This table has 660,000 or so distinct CDR3 sequences, more than 40% appearing once. Sequenced sample: peripheral blood. The origin of the receptors is an adult man with Graves' ophthalmopathy.

This clonotype was seen only a few times. The junction does not match germline at one end; this may be a read error. The chain has TRBV7-2 and TRBJ1-1; the D gene is possibly TRBD1 (5 bases). In germline, CDR1 is SGHTA, CDR2 FQGNSA. The CDR3 runs 15 residues. This chain's CDR3 is CASSQSFRVETEAFF. The CDR3 nucleotides read TGCGCCAGCAGCCAGAGCTTCAGGGTTGAGACTGAAGCTTTCTTT.

This clonotype was recorded many times. The V call is TRBV7-9, the J call TRBJ2-2; 9 positions match TRBD1. After removal of 5 bases from V and 5 bases from J, the junction contained 6 bases not matched to a gene. The CDR3 length is 15 residues. Germline V gives CDR1 SEHNR, CDR2 FQNEAQ (reference sequence). CDR3 loop: CASSTGTGRTGELFF. As DNA, the CDR3 is TGTGCCAGCAGCACCGGGACAGGGAGAACCGGGGAGCTGTTTTTT.

The CDR3, as DNA: TGTGCCAGCAGATCAACAGGGGGCACCATATATTTT. It translates to CASRSTGGTIYF. V and J are TRBV7-2 and TRBJ1-3, with 8 bases aligning to TRBD1. The CDR3 is 12 amino acids. Looked up from germline, CDR1 is SGHTA and CDR2 is FQGNSA. The trim removed 6 bases at V and 9 bases at J, leaving 4 bases unmatched.

This clonotype was counted many times. This CDR3 is CAISDYNSYGYTF. In nucleotides, the CDR3 is TGTGCCATCAGTGATTATAACAGCTATGGCTACACCTTC. The chain uses TRBV10-3 and TRBJ1-2, with D uncertain. The CDR3 totals 13 residues. The germline gives CDR1 ENHRY, CDR2 SYGVKD. V dropped 3 bases and J dropped 4 bases, with 9 bases sitting between them.

Ten or more counts support this clonotype. CDR3 DNA sequence: TGTGCCAGCAGCGCCGAGGTCACAGGCCGGGAGACCCAGTACTTC. It codes for CASSAEVTGRETQYF. V gene TRBV7-9 combines with J gene TRBJ2-5; the D gene is possibly TRBD1 (5 bases). This CDR3 spans 15 amino acids. Germline CDR1 is SEHNR and CDR2 is FQNEAQ (reference sequence). Trimming left V 5 bases short and J 5 bases short, with 18 bases between.

On this clonotype: No DNA is shown, since the ends of the CDR3 on it are uncertain; the CDR3 is the one TCRdb lists. The chain has TRBV25-1 and TRBJ2-7; the tabulated D call, TRBD2, remains unverified against the DNA. The CDR3 totals 18 residues, both ends included. In germline, CDR1 is MGHDK, CDR2 SYGVNS. CDR3 protein: CACSARALRGLPSYEQYF.

This chain joins TRBV25-1 and TRBJ1-4, with 7 nucleotides matching TRBD1. Germline V gives CDR1 MGHDK, CDR2 SYGVNS. Trimming cost V 4 bases and J 7 bases; bases outside gene matches: 6. The CDR3 contains 14 residues. CDR3 residues: CASSVLQGGEKLFF. CDR3 bases: TGTGCCAGCAGTGTTCTCCAGGGGGGTGAAAAACTGTTTTTT.

The rearrangement joins TRBV5-1 to TRBJ1-1; 9 bases match TRBD1. The germline V gene encodes CDR1 SGHRS and CDR2 YFSETQ. The CDR3 runs to 15 residues. V gave up 0 bases and J gave up 5 bases; unmatched junction bases: 5. The chain's CDR3 is CASSLEDRGRTEAFF. The CDR3 bases are TGCGCCAGCAGCTTGGAGGACAGGGGAAGAACTGAAGCTTTCTTT. Full variable domain (missing parts from reference TRBV5-1 and TRBJ1-1): KAGVTQTPRYLIKTRGQQVTLSCSPISGHRSVSWYQQTPGQGLQFLFEYFSETQRNKGNFPGRFSGRQFSNSRSEMNVSTLELGDSALYLCASSLEDRGRTEAFFGQGTRLTVV.

In its sample, this clonotype was seen many times. This CDR3 is CASTTTSGQPQHF. The CDR3 DNA is TGTGCCAGCACTACAACATCAGGACAGCCCCAGCATTTT. The chain is built from TRBV6-2 or TRBV6-3 and TRBJ1-5; no firm D call. The CDR3 length is 13 residues. V was pared by 7 bases and J by 7 bases, with 14 bases between. Germline-derived CDR1 and CDR2 are MNHEY and SVGEGT.

This chain's CDR3 is CASSYSRTRGGVAFF. As DNA, the CDR3 is TGTGCCAGCAGTTACTCGAGGACACGGGGAGGAGTAGCTTTCTTT. The chain has TRBV6-2 or TRBV6-3 and TRBJ1-1; perhaps TRBD1 as D (5 bases). V gave up 0 bases and J gave up 10 bases, with 18 bases separating them. The CDR3 extends over 15 amino acids. Per the germline V gene, CDR1 is MNHEY and CDR2 is SVGEGT.

This clonotype was observed many times. The chain uses TRBV27 and TRBJ1-1; 7 nucleotides align to TRBD1. This CDR3 is 11 amino acids long. Germline CDR1 reads MNHEY; CDR2 reads SMNVEV (reference sequence). Losses at the gene ends were 6 bases for V and 7 bases for J; bases not matched to a gene: 2. DNA for the CDR3: TGTGCCAGCAGAAACAGGGGTGAAGCTTTCTTT. Translating gives CASRNRGEAFF.

There are many counts of this clonotype. The chain links TRBV7-3 to TRBJ2-5; 8 bases are shared with TRBD2. V trimming: 3 bases; J trimming: 3 bases; junction bases outside the gene matches: 6. The CDR3 length is 15 residues. Germline values: CDR1 SGHTA, CDR2 FQGTGA. The CDR3 DNA is TGTGCCAGCAGCTTGGTCGGGGGGGCGGAAGAGACCCAGTACTTC. The encoded protein is CASSLVGGAEETQYF.

This clonotype was picked up many times. The J gene is TRBJ2-5, the V gene TRBV7-8, with a tentative D call TRBD2 (6 bases). Germline CDR1 reads SGHVS; CDR2 reads FQNEAQ. The CDR3 sequence is 13 residues long. Trimming cost V 8 bases and J 4 bases, with 14 bases left between them. The CDR3 DNA sequence: TGTGCCAGCCAGCGGGTGGAGGGAGAGACCCAGTACTTC. Amino acid sequence: CASQRVEGETQYF.

This clonotype appeared many times. This sequence joins TRBV2 and TRBJ2-2; D perhaps matches TRBD2 (5 bases). Germline V CDR1 and CDR2: SNHLY, FYNNEI. The CDR3 totals 14 residues. V was shortened by 6 bases and J by 7 bases, with 15 bases between the two germline ends. CDR3 amino acids: CASSPSHSSGELFF. Written as DNA, the CDR3 is TGTGCCAGCAGCCCTAGCCATTCGAGCGGGGAGCTGTTTTTT.

V gene TRBV5-5 combines with J gene TRBJ1-1; perhaps TRBD1 as D (6 bases). Trimming left V 4 bases short and J 7 bases short, with 11 bases between. Germline V gene lookup returns CDR1 SGHKS and CDR2 YYEKEE (reference sequence). The CDR3 totals 12 residues. In DNA, the CDR3 is TGTGCCAGCAGCCCAGGGGACCTTGAAGCTTTCTTT. Translation: CASSPGDLEAFF.